A single sample is the source of the 7 T cell receptor beta chains below, sequenced in a study of cytotoxic CD8 clonotypes in ibrutinib-treated CLL. Assay used: immunoSEQ multiplex PCR; TCRdb lists only in-frame clones, some missing. The sample consists of tens of thousands of clones, about half of them appearing once. The material was PBMCs, obtained before ibrutinib treatment. The receptors derive from a human donor with chronic lymphocytic leukemia.

The chain has TRBV28 and TRBJ2-2; no firm D call. Trimming removed 7 bases at V and 7 bases at J, with 7 bases between. The CDR3 is 11 amino acids. The germline CDR1 and CDR2 sequences are MDHEN and SYDVKM. The CDR3 sequence: CASTSYGELFF. The CDR3 nucleotides read TGTGCCAGCACCTCGTACGGGGAGCTGTTTTTT.

The chain employs TRBV19 and TRBJ1-2, with 7 bases fitting TRBD1. The CDR3 covers 15 residues. V shed 3 bases and J 2 bases; nucleotides not matched to a gene: 6. CDR1 LNHDA and CDR2 SQIVND come from the germline V gene (reference sequence). The CDR3 reads CASSIWAGGNYGYTF. In DNA, the CDR3 is TGTGCCAGTAGTATTTGGGCAGGGGGAAACTATGGCTACACCTTC.

This sequence joins TRBV27 and TRBJ2-1; the D is unclear. CDR1 is MNHEY and CDR2 is SMNVEV in the germline V gene (reference sequence). The CDR3 runs 19 residues. Trimming removed 1 base from V and 0 bases from J, with 19 bases in between. CDR3 DNA sequence: TGTGCCAGCAGTTTATGGGCTTTAGCAGTACCGAGCTCCTACAATGAGCAGTTCTTC. It encodes CASSLWALAVPSSYNEQFF.

The chain is built from TRBV5-1 and TRBJ2-3; tentative D call: TRBD1 (5 bases). Germline V gene lookup returns CDR1 SGHRS and CDR2 YFSETQ. This CDR3 contains 15 residues. With 3 bases removed from V and 0 bases from J, the gap between germline ends came to 11 bases. CDR3 sequence (DNA): TGCGCCAGCAGCTCAGCAGGGCCTAGCACAGATACGCAGTATTTT. Its protein is CASSSAGPSTDTQYF. The full variable domain, its missing parts supplied by reference TRBV5-1 and TRBJ2-3, is KAGVTQTPRYLIKTRGQQVTLSCSPISGHRSVSWYQQTPGQGLQFLFEYFSETQRNKGNFPGRFSGRQFSNSRSEMNVSTLELGDSALYLCASSSAGPSTDTQYFGPGTRLTVL.

A few counts support this clone. The V call is TRBV9, the J call TRBJ1-5; the D is unclear. The CDR3 spans 14 residues. CDR1 is SGDLS, CDR2 YYNGEE, per germline. V was shortened by 0 bases and J by 0 bases, with 4 bases between the two germline ends. The CDR3 DNA reads as TGTGCCAGCAGCGTAGGGGCTAGCAATCAGCCCCAGCATTTT. Translated, it gives CASSVGASNQPQHF.

The chain combines TRBV10-3 with TRBJ2-7; D is perhaps TRBD2 (5 bases). The V gene's germline CDR1 is ENHRY and CDR2 SYGVKD. CDR3 length equals 13 residues. The DNA for the CDR3 is TGTGCTACGGCCGGCGGAGGACGCTACGAGCAGTACTTC. Amino acid sequence: CATAGGGRYEQYF.

The gene calls are TRBV6-5 and TRBJ1-1; D may be TRBD1 (6 bases). Germline values: CDR1 MNHEY, CDR2 SVGAGI. V was cut by 5 bases and J by 5 bases, with 15 bases left in between. CDR3 length: 14 residues. The CDR3, as DNA: TGTGCCAGCAGTGCACAGGGCACCGTTACTGAAGCTTTCTTT. Translating it yields CASSAQGTVTEAFF.